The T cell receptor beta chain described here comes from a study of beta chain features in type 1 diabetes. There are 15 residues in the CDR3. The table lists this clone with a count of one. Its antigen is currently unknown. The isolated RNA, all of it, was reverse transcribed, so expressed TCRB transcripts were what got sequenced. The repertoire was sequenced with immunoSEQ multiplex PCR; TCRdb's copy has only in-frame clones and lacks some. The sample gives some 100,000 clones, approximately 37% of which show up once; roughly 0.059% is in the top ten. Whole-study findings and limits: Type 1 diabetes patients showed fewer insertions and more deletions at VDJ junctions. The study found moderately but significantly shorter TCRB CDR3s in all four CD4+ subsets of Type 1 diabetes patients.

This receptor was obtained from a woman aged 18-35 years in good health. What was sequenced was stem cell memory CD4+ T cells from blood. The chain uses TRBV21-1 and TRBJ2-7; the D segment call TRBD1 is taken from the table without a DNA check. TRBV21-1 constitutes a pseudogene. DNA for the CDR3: TGTGCCAGCAGCAGTGGGACAGAGGGCCCCTACGAGCAGTACTTC. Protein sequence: CASSSGTEGPYEQYF.